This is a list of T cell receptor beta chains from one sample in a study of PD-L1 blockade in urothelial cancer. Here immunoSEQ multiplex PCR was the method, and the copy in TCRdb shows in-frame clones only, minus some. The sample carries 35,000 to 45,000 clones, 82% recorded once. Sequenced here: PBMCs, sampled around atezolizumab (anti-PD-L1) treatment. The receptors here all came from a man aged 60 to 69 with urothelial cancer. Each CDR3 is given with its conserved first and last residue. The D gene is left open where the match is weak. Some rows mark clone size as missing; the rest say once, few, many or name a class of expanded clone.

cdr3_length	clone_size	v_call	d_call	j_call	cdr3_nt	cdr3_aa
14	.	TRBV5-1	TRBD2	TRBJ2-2	TGCGCCAGCAGTCGGACTAGCGGGGGGGCGGAGCTGTTTTTT	CASSRTSGGAELFF
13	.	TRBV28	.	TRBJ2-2	TGTGCCAGCAGTTTGGGAGTTCCTGGGGAGCTGTTTTTT	CASSLGVPGELFF
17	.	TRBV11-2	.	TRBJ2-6	TGTGCCAGCAGCGACAACAACAGGCCCGCTGGGGCCAACGTCCTGACTTTC	CASSDNNRPAGANVLTF
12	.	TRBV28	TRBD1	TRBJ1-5	TGTGCCACCAGGGGGGCAGGGCAGCCCCAGCATTTT	CATRGAGQPQHF
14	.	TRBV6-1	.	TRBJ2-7	TGTGCCAGCAGTGAATATGGGGGGATGTACGAGCAGTACTTC	CASSEYGGMYEQYF
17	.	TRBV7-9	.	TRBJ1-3	TGTGCCAGCAGCTTAGAAACGGGGACATACTCTGGAAACACCATATATTTT	CASSLETGTYSGNTIYF
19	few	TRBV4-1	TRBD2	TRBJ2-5	TGCGCCAGCAGCCTGCCCGCCGTGACTAGCGGGGGGGCCCAAGAGACCCAGTACTTC	CASSLPAVTSGGAQETQYF
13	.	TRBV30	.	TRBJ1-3	TGTGCCTGGACGATGAGCTCTGGAAACACCATATATTTT	CAWTMSSGNTIYF
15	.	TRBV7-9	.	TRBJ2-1	TGTGCCAGCAGCCATTCTTGGTCTAGCGTAGGTGAGCAGTTCTTC	CASSHSWSSVGEQFF
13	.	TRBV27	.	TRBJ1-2	TGTGCCAGCAGCTCCGGGGTGGGCTATGGCTACACCTTC	CASSSGVGYGYTF
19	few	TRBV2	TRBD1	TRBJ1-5	TGTGCCAGCAGTGTCCGGGACAGGGGTGCCCATCCTAGCAATCAGCCCCAGCATTTT	CASSVRDRGAHPSNQPQHF
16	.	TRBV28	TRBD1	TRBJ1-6	TGTGCCAGCAGTTCAATGACAGGGAGACTAGGATCACCCCTCCACTTT	CASSSMTGRLGSPLHF
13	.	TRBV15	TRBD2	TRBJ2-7	TGTGCCACCAGCCTAGCGGGGGCTGGGGAGCAGTACTTC	CATSLAGAGEQYF
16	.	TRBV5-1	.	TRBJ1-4	TGCGCCAGCAGCTTGGGCGTGCGAGCAACTAATGAAAAACTGTTTTTT	CASSLGVRATNEKLFF
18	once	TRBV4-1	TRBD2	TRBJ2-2	TGCGCCAGCAGCCTGGGACTAGCGGGGGGTAGAAACACCGGGGAGCTGTTTTTT	CASSLGLAGGRNTGELFF
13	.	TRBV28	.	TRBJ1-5	TGTGCCAGCAGACCGACACGGAATCAGCCCCAGCATTTT	CASRPTRNQPQHF
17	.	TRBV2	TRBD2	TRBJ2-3	TGTGCCAGCAGTGGGACTAGCGGGGGCCGGAACACAGATACGCAGTATTTT	CASSGTSGGRNTDTQYF
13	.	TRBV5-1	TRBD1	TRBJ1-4	TGCGCCAGCAGCGGGGGGACAGATGAAAAACTGTTTTTT	CASSGGTDEKLFF
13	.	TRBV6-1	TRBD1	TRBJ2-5	TGTGCCTCCCGGACAGGGGGCGCGGAGACCCAGTACTTC	CASRTGGAETQYF
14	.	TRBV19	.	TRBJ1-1	TGTGCCAGTAGTATGGAGGGACGCCTCACTGAAGCTTTCTTT	CASSMEGRLTEAFF
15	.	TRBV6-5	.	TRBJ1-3	TGTGCCAGCAGTTACTCGGCGGGCTCTGGAAACACCATATATTTT	CASSYSAGSGNTIYF
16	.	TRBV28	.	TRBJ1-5	TGTGCCAGCAGTTTGGAGGCCCTATATAGCAATCAGCCCCAGCATTTT	CASSLEALYSNQPQHF
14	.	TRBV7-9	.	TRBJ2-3	TGTGCCAGCAGCCGGGACTCCGCCACAGATACGCAGTATTTT	CASSRDSATDTQYF
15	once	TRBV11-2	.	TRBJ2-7	TGTGCCAGCAGCTTAGATCACAGGACCCCCTACGAGCAGTACTTC	CASSLDHRTPYEQYF
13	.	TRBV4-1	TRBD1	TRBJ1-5	TGCGCCAGCAGCCCGACAGGGAGTCAGCCCCAGCATTTT	CASSPTGSQPQHF
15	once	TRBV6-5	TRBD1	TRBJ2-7	TGTGCCAGCAGTTACTCGACAGGGGCAGCCTACGAGCAGTACTTC	CASSYSTGAAYEQYF
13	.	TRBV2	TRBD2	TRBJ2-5	TGTGCCAGCAGTGACGGGGGGGGAGAGACCCAGTACTTC	CASSDGGGETQYF
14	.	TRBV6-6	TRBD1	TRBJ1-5	TGTGCCAGCAGCCCCCGGACAGGGAATCAGCCCCAGCATTTT	CASSPRTGNQPQHF
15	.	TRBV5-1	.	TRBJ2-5	TGCGCCAGCAGCTTCGATAGGGGGACCCAAGAGACCCAGTACTTC	CASSFDRGTQETQYF
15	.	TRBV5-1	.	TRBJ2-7	TGCGCCAGCAGCCCCGCGGGGGCCCCTTCCCTGGAGCAGTACTTC	CASSPAGAPSLEQYF
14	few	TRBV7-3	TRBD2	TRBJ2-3	TGTGCCAGCAGCGCTAAGCGGGGGGCCGATACGCAGTATTTT	CASSAKRGADTQYF
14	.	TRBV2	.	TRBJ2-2	TGTGCCAGTCGCTGGGGGGAGACGGCCGGGGAGCTGTTTTTT	CASRWGETAGELFF
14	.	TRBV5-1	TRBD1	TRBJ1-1	TGCGCCAGCAGCATGGGACAGGGTTACACTGAAGCTTTCTTT	CASSMGQGYTEAFF
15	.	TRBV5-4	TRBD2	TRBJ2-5	TGTGCCAGCAGCCCGGGACAGCGGGGGGAAGAGACCCAGTACTTC	CASSPGQRGEETQYF
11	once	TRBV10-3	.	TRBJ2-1	TGTGCCATCAGACAGGGAAGTGAGCAGTTCTTC	CAIRQGSEQFF
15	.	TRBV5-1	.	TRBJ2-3	TGCGCCAGCAGCTTCGGCCTAGTTCCCACAGATACGCAGTATTTT	CASSFGLVPTDTQYF
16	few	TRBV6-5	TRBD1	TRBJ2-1	TGTGCCAGCAGTTACTCTGGGACAGCGCCCTACAATGAGCAGTTCTTC	CASSYSGTAPYNEQFF
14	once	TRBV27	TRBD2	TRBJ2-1	TGTGCCAGCGGGCAGCGGGGGGGATACAATGAGCAGTTCTTC	CASGQRGGYNEQFF
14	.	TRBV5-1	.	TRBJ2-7	TGCGCCAGCAGCTTGTTACCAGGAACCTACGAGCAGTACTTC	CASSLLPGTYEQYF
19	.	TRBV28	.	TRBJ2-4	TGTGCCAGCAGTTTCAAGTGGCGGGGCCAGCGCTTAGCCAAAAACATTCAGTACTTC	CASSFKWRGQRLAKNIQYF
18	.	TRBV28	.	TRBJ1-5	TGTGCCAGCAGTATTCTTAAATTCCGGGGGAGGGGAAATCAGCCCCAGCATTTT	CASSILKFRGRGNQPQHF
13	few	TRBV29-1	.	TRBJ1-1	TGCAGCGGGGGCCAGGTATCGAACACTGAAGCTTTCTTT	CSGGQVSNTEAFF
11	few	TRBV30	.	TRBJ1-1	TGTGCCTGGAACCGGGACAAGGAAGCTTTCTTT	CAWNRDKEAFF
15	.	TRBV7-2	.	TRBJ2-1	TGTGCCAGCAGCTTAGCGGCGGCCTCCTACAATGAGCAGTTCTTC	CASSLAAASYNEQFF
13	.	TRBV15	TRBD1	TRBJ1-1	TGTGCCACCGGGGACAGGCCGAACACTGAAGCTTTCTTT	CATGDRPNTEAFF
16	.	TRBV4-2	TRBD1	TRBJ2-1	TGTGCCAGCAGCCAAGCCGGGACAGGGGCCTACAATGAGCAGTTCTTC	CASSQAGTGAYNEQFF
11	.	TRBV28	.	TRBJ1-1	TGTGCCAGCAGCCCAAACACTGAAGCTTTCTTT	CASSPNTEAFF
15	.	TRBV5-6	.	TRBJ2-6	TGTGCCAGCAGCTTGAGGGGGACTGGGGCCAACGTCCTGACTTTC	CASSLRGTGANVLTF
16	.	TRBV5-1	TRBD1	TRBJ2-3	TGCGCCAGCAGCTTGGCCGGGACAGGGGGTATGGATACGCAGTATTTT	CASSLAGTGGMDTQYF
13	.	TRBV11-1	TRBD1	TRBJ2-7	TGTGCCAGCAGCCGACAGGGGGTCTACGAGCAGTACTTC	CASSRQGVYEQYF
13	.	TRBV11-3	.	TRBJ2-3	TGTGCCAGCAGCTCGGGTGGCACAGATACGCAGTATTTT	CASSSGGTDTQYF
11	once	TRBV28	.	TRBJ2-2	TGTGCCAGCAGAACATCCGGGGAGCTGTTTTTT	CASRTSGELFF
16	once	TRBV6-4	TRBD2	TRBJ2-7	TGTGCCAGCAGGAAAACCCGGGGGGGGGCCTTCTACGAGCAGTACTTC	CASRKTRGGAFYEQYF
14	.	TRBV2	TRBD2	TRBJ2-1	TGTGCCAGCAGGGTTTCACGGGGGGGCTATGAGCAGTTCTTC	CASRVSRGGYEQFF
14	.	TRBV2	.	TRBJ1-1	TGTGCCAGCAACAGCGGACAGAGCAACACTGAAGCTTTCTTT	CASNSGQSNTEAFF
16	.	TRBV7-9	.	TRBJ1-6	TGTGCCAGCAGCTTAGACCAGAACTCCTATAATTCACCCCTCCACTTT	CASSLDQNSYNSPLHF
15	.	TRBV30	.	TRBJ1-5	TGTGCCTGGAGTGGGGGCAGCCCGGGCAATCAGCCCCAGCATTTT	CAWSGGSPGNQPQHF